The rows below give T cell receptor beta chains drawn from one sample of a study of cytomegalovirus exposure and HLA in healthy donors. Some clones are missing from TCRdb's copy, which holds only in-frame ones; the method was immunoSEQ multiplex PCR. The sample yields about 98,000 clones, about 94% seen once. Specimen: PBMCs. These receptors were obtained from a woman between 18 and 29 years old in good health and CMV-seronegative. Both conserved end residues are part of each CDR3. The order of the fields is J gene, clone size, D gene, V gene, CDR3 length, CDR3 DNA, CDR3 protein. A D gene is named only where the DNA matches it firmly. Where a row states a size, it is once, few, many or the class of an expanded clone; other rows omit it.

J gene: TRBJ2-7; clone size: -; D gene: -; V gene: TRBV27; CDR3 length: 13; CDR3 DNA: TGTGCCAGCAGCGGCGGGTGGAACTACGAGCAGTACTTC; CDR3 protein: CASSGGWNYEQYF
J gene: TRBJ2-2; clone size: -; D gene: -; V gene: TRBV18; CDR3 length: 16; CDR3 DNA: TGTGCCAGCTCACCACTCGTGGCAGAGAACACCGGGGAGCTGTTTTTT; CDR3 protein: CASSPLVAENTGELFF
J gene: TRBJ2-3; clone size: -; D gene: TRBD2; V gene: TRBV5-1; CDR3 length: 15; CDR3 DNA: TGCGCCAGCAGCTTGGGACTAGCGGGGGATGATACGCAGTATTTT; CDR3 protein: CASSLGLAGDDTQYF
J gene: TRBJ1-3; clone size: -; D gene: -; V gene: TRBV11-2; CDR3 length: 15; CDR3 DNA: TGTGCCAGCAGCTTAGTCACAGCCTCTGGAAACACCATATATTTT; CDR3 protein: CASSLVTASGNTIYF
J gene: TRBJ1-1; clone size: -; D gene: -; V gene: TRBV18; CDR3 length: 13; CDR3 DNA: TGTGCCAGCTCACCACCTCTGCGGACTGAAGCTTTCTTT; CDR3 protein: CASSPPLRTEAFF
J gene: TRBJ2-7; clone size: few; D gene: -; V gene: TRBV7-7; CDR3 length: 15; CDR3 DNA: TGTGCTAGCAGCTTAGACGCCGGAGGAACCTCCGAGCAGTACTTC; CDR3 protein: CASSLDAGGTSEQYF
J gene: TRBJ1-5; clone size: -; D gene: TRBD1; V gene: TRBV2; CDR3 length: 18; CDR3 DNA: TGTGCCAGCAGTGACAGGGGGCGGGTGTCCATAGGCGATCAGCCCCAGCATTTT; CDR3 protein: CASSDRGRVSIGDQPQHF
J gene: TRBJ2-1; clone size: -; D gene: TRBD1; V gene: TRBV2; CDR3 length: 11; CDR3 DNA: TGTGCCAGCGGGACAGGGAGTGAGCAGTTCTTC; CDR3 protein: CASGTGSEQFF
J gene: TRBJ2-3; clone size: -; D gene: -; V gene: TRBV29-1; CDR3 length: 13; CDR3 DNA: TGCAGCGACCTGAACGTGGCCGCAGATACGCAGTATTTT; CDR3 protein: CSDLNVAADTQYF
J gene: TRBJ2-7; clone size: -; D gene: TRBD1; V gene: TRBV25-1; CDR3 length: 15; CDR3 DNA: TGTGCCAGCAGTAAGACAGGGACAGGGTCCTACGAGCAGTACTTC; CDR3 protein: CASSKTGTGSYEQYF
J gene: TRBJ2-1; clone size: -; D gene: -; V gene: TRBV9; CDR3 length: 14; CDR3 DNA: TGTGCCAGCAACCTTGACAAGTTCTACAATGAGCAGTTCTTC; CDR3 protein: CASNLDKFYNEQFF